This TCR beta chain is from a study of CD8 T cells in Susac syndrome. This clonotype was found a few times. After extraction with the RNeasy kit, roughly 0.45 to 1 ug of the RNA was reverse transcribed using random hexamers. TCRdb passed the immunoSEQ multiplex PCR reads through MiXCR, listing each CDR3 protein once. The data hold more than 150,000 distinct CDR3 sequences, with 95% to 96% observed a single time. The authors carried out high-throughput sequencing of TCR beta. They applied it to CD8+ and CD4+ T cells obtained from blood. This CDR3 is built from 13 residues. V lost 4 bases and J 5 bases, leaving 11 bases between the germline ends. From germline, CDR1 is MGHDK and CDR2 SYGVNS.

The V gene is TRBV25-1, the J gene TRBJ1-1; possible D gene TRBD1, 5 bases. This receptor was taken from a human donor with Susac syndrome. The sequencing input was CD4+ T cells from PBMCs. CDR3 sequence (DNA): TGTGCCAGCAGTGGGGGCCCCGGGACTGAAGCTTTCTTT. This encodes CASSGGPGTEAFF.